One sample yielded the 32 T cell receptor beta chains listed below, sequenced in a study of technical replicates of blood from four donors (dated by TCRdb to about 2017). Libraries were prepared through the immunoSEQ multiplex PCR assay. Imported from immuneACCESS, the table was reduced by TCRdb to in-frame sequences with V and J called. These copies leave out some clones; in studies compared against another copy, an unresolved V gene accounts for under half, and the cause of the remainder is not known. The sample table records 55,000 to 80,000 clones; approximately 93% of these occur just once. The ten largest clones take up about 0.26% of the sample. Input material: T cells isolated from PBMCs. These receptors were taken from a human donor in good health.

The V and J genes are TRBV19 and TRBJ1-5, with 9 nucleotides matching TRBD1. The germline gives CDR1 LNHDA, CDR2 SQIVND (reference sequence). The CDR3 runs 15 residues. J was trimmed by 1 base and V by 6 bases; bases with no gene match: 4. CDR3 sequence reads: CASRGTGYSNQPQHF. DNA of the CDR3: TGTGCCAGTAGGGGGACAGGGTACAGCAATCAGCCCCAGCATTTT.

The V gene is TRBV4-1, the J gene TRBJ1-1; D might be TRBD1 (5 bases). Trimming stripped 3 bases from V and 6 bases from J, with 11 bases between. The CDR3 sequence is 13 residues long. Per germline, CDR1 MGHRA and CDR2 YSYEKL. The CDR3, as DNA: TGCGCCAGCAGCCAGGGGGGTACCGCTGAAGCTTTCTTT. Translating gives CASSQGGTAEAFF.

The V and J genes are TRBV7-8 and TRBJ2-3; 10 positions agree with TRBD2. V was clipped by 4 bases and J by 1 base; unmatched bases: 2. This CDR3 is built from 15 residues. The germline gives CDR1 SGHVS, CDR2 FQNEAQ. The CDR3 spells CASSSSGGGTDTQYF. In DNA form, the CDR3 reads TGTGCCAGCAGCTCTAGCGGGGGAGGCACAGATACGCAGTATTTT.

The rearrangement joins TRBV7-9 to TRBJ1-2, with 8 nucleotides matching TRBD1. This CDR3 region has 17 residues. Germline loops: CDR1 SEHNR, CDR2 FQNEAQ (reference sequence). The V segment lost 5 bases and the J segment 2 bases; nucleotides outside the gene matches: 13. CDR3 DNA sequence: TGTGCCAGCAGCGCAGCAGGGGGCGGCAGATTAAACTATGGCTACACCTTC. Amino acids: CASSAAGGGRLNYGYTF. Full variable domain (outside the CDR3, taken from reference TRBV7-9 and TRBJ1-2): DTGVSQNPRHKITKRGQNVTFRCDPISEHNRLYWYRQTLGQGPEFLTYFQNEAQLEKSRLLSDRFSAERPKGSFSTLEIQRTEQGDSAMYLCASSAAGGGRLNYGYTFGSGTRLTVV.

The rearrangement links TRBV28 to TRBJ2-3, with a weak D call TRBD1 (5 bases). Trimming cost V 8 bases and J 5 bases, with 11 bases left between them. The CDR3 has 12 residues. The V gene's germline CDR1 is MDHEN and CDR2 SYDVKM. In DNA, the CDR3 is TGTGCCAGCTACGTCGACAGAGATACGCAGTATTTT. This translates into CASYVDRDTQYF.

The chain links TRBV27 to TRBJ2-7, with 10 bases fitting TRBD2. The V gene end was trimmed by 4 bases and the J gene end by 3 bases; junction bases not matched to a gene: 12. Germline V CDR1 and CDR2: MNHEY, SMNVEV (reference sequence). The CDR3 is 17 amino acids. CDR3 residues: CASSSTSGPNIFYEQYF. The DNA for the CDR3 is TGTGCCAGCAGTTCGACTAGCGGGCCTAACATCTTCTACGAGCAGTACTTC.

The J gene is TRBJ2-7, the V gene TRBV7-9, with TRBD1 identical over 7 bases. Looked up from germline, CDR1 is SEHNR and CDR2 is FQNEAQ (reference sequence). This CDR3 has 17 amino acids. V was pared by 1 base and J by 2 bases, with 11 bases of the junction left unmatched. CDR3 coding DNA: TGTGCCAGCAGCTTAGGACAGGGACATTATCCCACCTACGAGCAGTACTTC. Translating gives CASSLGQGHYPTYEQYF.

The chain employs TRBV5-8 and TRBJ2-3; 9 bases agree with TRBD1. Germline lookup yields CDR1 SGHTS and CDR2 YDEGEE. The V gene end was trimmed by 3 bases and the J gene end by 2 bases; junction bases not matched to a gene: 4. The CDR3 extends over 15 amino acids. CDR3 protein: CASSSDRGITDTQYF. The CDR3 DNA reads as TGTGCCAGCAGCTCGGACAGGGGAATCACAGATACGCAGTATTTT.

This chain uses TRBV2 with TRBJ2-7, with D uncertain. This CDR3 is built from 11 residues. Per germline, CDR1 SNHLY and CDR2 FYNNEI. The germline V and J ends were trimmed by 7 bases and 6 bases, with 10 bases remaining between them. The CDR3 bases are TGTGCCAGCATGCGGTTTCGCGAGCAGTACTTC. It yields the protein CASMRFREQYF.

The chain carries TRBV25-1 and TRBJ1-4; D gene uncertain. Germline V CDR1 and CDR2: MGHDK, SYGVNS. This CDR3 contains 15 residues. V was clipped by 1 base and J by 8 bases, with 14 bases between them. CDR3 DNA sequence: TGTGCCAGCAGTGAATGGTCGGACTTTGGCGAAAAACTGTTTTTT. Its protein product is CASSEWSDFGEKLFF.

The chain is built from TRBV5-4 and TRBJ2-1; 7 bases fit TRBD1. Trimming removed 4 bases from V and 2 bases from J; junction bases left unmatched: 6. CDR1 SGHNT and CDR2 YYREEE come from the germline V gene (reference sequence). The CDR3 length is 15 residues. The CDR3 nucleotides read TGTGCCAGCAGCATCCGACAGGGTCCCTACAATGAGCAGTTCTTC. This codes for CASSIRQGPYNEQFF.

This chain connects TRBV27 to TRBJ1-1, with D maybe TRBD1 (6 bases). Germline V gives CDR1 MNHEY, CDR2 SMNVEV (reference sequence). The V end was cut by 1 base, the J end by 3 bases, with 6 bases between. The CDR3 has 13 residues. CDR3 sequence (DNA): TGTGCCAGCAGTTTATACAGGGACACTGAAGCTTTCTTT. Translated: CASSLYRDTEAFF.

The J gene is TRBJ2-7, the V gene TRBV27; 7 nucleotides match TRBD2. This CDR3 has 16 residues. The V and J ends lost 3 bases and 1 base, in that order; junction bases with no gene match: 9. The germline gives CDR1 MNHEY, CDR2 SMNVEV (reference sequence). The CDR3 nucleotides read TGTGCCAGCAGTTTTTCCCGGGGGGACCATTCCTACGAGCAGTACTTC. This codes for CASSFSRGDHSYEQYF.

In this sample, this clone turned up once. This sequence joins TRBV27 and TRBJ2-7; a weak D match, TRBD1 (5 bases). The CDR3 loop spans 14 amino acids. V was cut by 4 bases and J by 5 bases, with 15 bases left in between. CDR1 and CDR2 from the germline V gene are MNHEY and SMNVEV (reference sequence). The CDR3 protein is CASSWGRPRDEQYF. The CDR3 DNA reads TGTGCCAGCAGTTGGGGCAGGCCAAGGGACGAGCAGTACTTC.

This sequence joins TRBV7-9 and TRBJ2-5; TRBD1 is a possible D gene (5 bases). The CDR3 loop spans 13 amino acids. Trimming removed 5 bases from V and 5 bases from J, with 12 bases in between. The germline V gene encodes CDR1 SEHNR and CDR2 FQNEAQ (reference sequence). The CDR3 reads CASSSQGGETQYF. DNA of the CDR3: TGTGCCAGCAGCAGCCAGGGCGGTGAGACCCAGTACTTC. Supplemented by reference TRBV7-9 and TRBJ2-5, the full variable domain reads DTGVSQNPRHKITKRGQNVTFRCDPISEHNRLYWYRQTLGQGPEFLTYFQNEAQLEKSRLLSDRFSAERPKGSFSTLEIQRTEQGDSAMYLCASSSQGGETQYFGPGTRLLVL.

The chain employs TRBV6-6 and TRBJ2-7, with 8 bases identical to TRBD1. Germline assignment: CDR1 MNHNY and CDR2 SVGAGI (reference sequence). Unmatched junction bases numbered 8, after V lost 4 bases and J lost 3 bases. The CDR3 loop spans 15 amino acids. CDR3: CASSLPGQEDYEQYF. In DNA, the CDR3 is TGTGCCAGCAGTTTACCGGGACAGGAGGACTACGAGCAGTACTTC.

The V and J genes are TRBV6-6 and TRBJ1-4; no clear D gene. Trimming removed 4 bases from V and 0 bases from J, with 9 bases in between. This CDR3 is built from 15 residues. Germline values: CDR1 MNHNY, CDR2 SVGAGI (reference sequence). The DNA for the CDR3 is TGTGCCAGCAGTTCCCCGCTAACAACTAATGAAAAACTGTTTTTT. Translation: CASSSPLTTNEKLFF.

The chain joins TRBV6-1 to TRBJ2-5; a weak D match, TRBD2 (5 bases). The CDR3 is 13 residues long. Germline V gives CDR1 MNHNS, CDR2 SASEGT. V lost 8 bases to trimming and J lost 1 base, with 11 bases between them. CDR3 sequence reads: CASSSGIQETQYF. CDR3 DNA sequence: TGTGCCAGCTCAAGCGGTATCCAAGAGACCCAGTACTTC.

This chain joins TRBV28 and TRBJ1-5; weak D call: TRBD1 (6 bases). The CDR3 extends over 16 amino acids. CDR1 and CDR2 (germline): MDHEN, SYDVKM. V was pared by 7 bases and J by 7 bases, with 23 bases between. The CDR3: CASKGEGLGITQPQHF. The CDR3 DNA follows: TGTGCCAGCAAGGGGGAGGGGCTGGGTATTACCCAGCCCCAGCATTTT.

This chain connects TRBV4-1 to TRBJ2-1; 12 bases align to TRBD2. CDR1 is MGHRA, CDR2 YSYEKL, per germline. This CDR3 contains 19 residues. Trimming took 3 bases from V and 7 from J; bases not matched to a gene: 16. Written as DNA, the CDR3 is TGCGCCAGCAGCCATTCAATTGCGACTAGCGGGAGACTCGGGAATGAGCAGTTCTTC. This translates into CASSHSIATSGRLGNEQFF.

The V and J genes are TRBV18 and TRBJ1-2; tentative D call: TRBD1 (5 bases). The CDR3 is 13 residues long. Per germline, CDR1 KGHSH and CDR2 LQKENI. V lost 2 bases and J 3 bases, leaving 7 bases between the germline ends. The CDR3 nucleotides are TGTGCCAGCTCACCAGGCAGGGACTATGGCTACACCTTC. Amino acids: CASSPGRDYGYTF.

The CDR3 reads CASSRATGFTGELFF. CDR3 nucleotides: TGTGCCAGCAGTCGGGCTACAGGGTTCACCGGGGAGCTGTTTTTT. The chain employs TRBV7-9 and TRBJ2-2; D is possibly TRBD1 (6 bases). V was shortened by 6 bases and J by 4 bases, with 15 bases between the two germline ends. The length of the CDR3 is 15 residues. Germline V gives CDR1 SEHNR, CDR2 FQNEAQ (reference sequence). The full variable domain, in which reference TRBV7-9 and TRBJ2-2 provide the parts outside the CDR3, is DTGVSQNPRHKITKRGQNVTFRCDPISEHNRLYWYRQTLGQGPEFLTYFQNEAQLEKSRLLSDRFSAERPKGSFSTLEIQRTEQGDSAMYLCASSRATGFTGELFFGEGSRLTVL.

CDR3 region: CASSLNRENTIYF. The CDR3 bases are TGCGCCAGCAGCTTGAACAGGGAAAACACCATATATTTT. This chain joins TRBV5-1 and TRBJ1-3; D is perhaps TRBD1 (6 bases). The germline gives CDR1 SGHRS, CDR2 YFSETQ. Deletions cut 1 base from V and 6 bases from J, with 8 bases between. The CDR3 sequence is 13 residues long.

This chain's CDR3 is CASSQAFLRDEQYF. CDR3 coding DNA: TGTGCCAGCAGCCAAGCTTTTTTGCGGGACGAGCAGTACTTC. This chain joins TRBV14 and TRBJ2-7, with a weak D call TRBD2 (5 bases). V was clipped by 1 base and J by 5 bases, with 12 bases between them. Germline V gene lookup returns CDR1 SGHDN and CDR2 FVKESK. The CDR3 is 14 residues long.

The rearrangement uses TRBV27 and TRBJ1-2; 7 nucleotides match TRBD1. The junction had 2 bases not matched to a gene; V was cut back by 4 bases and J by 3 bases. The V gene's germline CDR1 is MNHEY and CDR2 SMNVEV (reference sequence). CDR3 size: 13 residues. The CDR3 region has the DNA TGTGCCAGCAGTTGGGACAGAGACTATGGCTACACCTTC. Protein: CASSWDRDYGYTF.

The V and J genes are TRBV6-1 and TRBJ2-3; no definite D call. Trimming removed 7 bases from V and 5 bases from J, with 10 bases in between. This CDR3 contains 12 residues. CDR1 is MNHNS and CDR2 is SASEGT in the germline V gene. CDR3 in amino acids: CASNPIRDTQYF. CDR3 coding DNA: TGTGCCAGCAACCCCATCAGAGATACGCAGTATTTT.

The chain uses TRBV9 and TRBJ2-3; TRBD2 matches 8 bases. There are 15 residues in the CDR3. Germline CDR1 reads SGDLS; CDR2 reads YYNGEE. Trimming took 7 bases from V and 3 from J; bases not matched to a gene: 10. The CDR3 DNA follows: TGTGCCAGCGGGAACGGGGGGGCCGAGACAGATACGCAGTATTTT. Its protein product is CASGNGGAETDTQYF.

This clone was seen a single time. The chain joins TRBV10-2 to TRBJ2-3, with D perhaps matching TRBD2 (6 bases). The CDR3 length is 14 residues. CDR1 is WSHSY, CDR2 SAAADI, per germline. The germline V and J ends were trimmed by 6 bases and 0 bases, with 10 bases remaining between them. The CDR3 nucleotides read TGCGCCAGCAGCATAGCGGTTAGCACAGATACGCAGTATTTT. Amino acid sequence: CASSIAVSTDTQYF.

V usage is TRBV19 and J usage is TRBJ2-7; TRBD1 aligns across 7 bases. The germline V gene encodes CDR1 LNHDA and CDR2 SQIVND (reference sequence). With 5 bases clipped from V and 1 base from J, the junction kept 14 bases outside the gene matches. This CDR3 is built from 17 residues. The chain's CDR3 is CASSSPSLRDRSYEQYF. The CDR3 region has the DNA TGTGCCAGTAGTTCCCCTAGCCTCCGGGACAGATCCTACGAGCAGTACTTC.

V and J are TRBV9 and TRBJ2-1; 8 bases fit TRBD2. The length of the CDR3 is 15 residues. The germline gives CDR1 SGDLS, CDR2 YYNGEE. J was trimmed by 8 bases and V by 4 bases; bases with no gene match: 11. In nucleotides, the CDR3 is TGTGCCAGCAGCACAGAAGCGGGAGAGTATCATGAGCAGTTCTTC. As protein: CASSTEAGEYHEQFF.

The gene calls are TRBV5-8 and TRBJ2-3, with 7 bases aligning to TRBD1. The CDR3 totals 16 residues. CDR1 and CDR2 (germline): SGHTS, YDEGEE. The V segment lost 4 bases and the J segment 4 bases; nucleotides outside the gene matches: 12. As DNA, the CDR3 is TGTGCCAGCAGCCAGTTTAGAGGGGGCGACGCAGATACGCAGTATTTT. Residues: CASSQFRGGDADTQYF.

The CDR3 sequence: CASRQLNTEAFF. In nucleotides, the CDR3 is TGTGCCAGCAGACAGCTGAACACTGAAGCTTTCTTT. The rearrangement joins TRBV6-5 to TRBJ1-1; no reliable D call. The CDR3 has 12 residues. CDR1 is MNHEY and CDR2 is SVGAGI in the germline V gene. The V gene lost 6 bases and the J gene lost 0 bases, with 5 bases spanning the gap.